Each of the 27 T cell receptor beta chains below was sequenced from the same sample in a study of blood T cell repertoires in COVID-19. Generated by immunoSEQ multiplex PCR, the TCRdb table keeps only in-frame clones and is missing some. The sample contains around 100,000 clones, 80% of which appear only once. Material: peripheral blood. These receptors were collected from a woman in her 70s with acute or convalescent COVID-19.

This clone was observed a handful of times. The CDR3 DNA reads as TGTGCCATCAAGGGTAGCGTTGCCTACAATGAGCAGTTCTTC. Translation: CAIKGSVAYNEQFF. This chain connects TRBV10-3 to TRBJ2-1, with TRBD2 as a possible D gene (5 bases). CDR3 length: 14 residues. V was clipped by 7 bases and J by 2 bases, with 12 bases between them. CDR1 is ENHRY and CDR2 is SYGVKD in the germline V gene.

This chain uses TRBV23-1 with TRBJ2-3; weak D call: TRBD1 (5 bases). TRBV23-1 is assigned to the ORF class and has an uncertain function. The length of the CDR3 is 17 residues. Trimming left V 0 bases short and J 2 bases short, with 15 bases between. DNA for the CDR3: TGCGCCAGCAGTCAATCCTTGGCAGGGTATACCACAGATACGCAGTATTTT. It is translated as CASSQSLAGYTTDTQYF.

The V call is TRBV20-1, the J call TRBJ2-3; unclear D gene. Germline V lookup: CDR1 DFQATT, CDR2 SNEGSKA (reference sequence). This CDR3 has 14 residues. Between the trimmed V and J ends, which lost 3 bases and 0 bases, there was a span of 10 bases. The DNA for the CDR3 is TGCAGTGCTAGTGGGCCCCTTAGCACAGATACGCAGTATTTT. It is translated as CSASGPLSTDTQYF.

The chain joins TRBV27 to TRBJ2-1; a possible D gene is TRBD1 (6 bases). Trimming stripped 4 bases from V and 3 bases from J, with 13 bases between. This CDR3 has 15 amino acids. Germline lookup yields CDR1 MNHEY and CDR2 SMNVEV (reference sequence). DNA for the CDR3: TGTGCCAGCAGTTCCGGGACACCGAACTACAATGAGCAGTTCTTC. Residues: CASSSGTPNYNEQFF.

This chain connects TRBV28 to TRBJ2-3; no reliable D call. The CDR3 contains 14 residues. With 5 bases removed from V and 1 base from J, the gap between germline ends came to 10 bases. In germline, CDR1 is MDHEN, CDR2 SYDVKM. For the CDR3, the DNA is TGTGCCAGCAGTGACACTCTTCGCACAGATACGCAGTATTTT. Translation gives CASSDTLRTDTQYF.

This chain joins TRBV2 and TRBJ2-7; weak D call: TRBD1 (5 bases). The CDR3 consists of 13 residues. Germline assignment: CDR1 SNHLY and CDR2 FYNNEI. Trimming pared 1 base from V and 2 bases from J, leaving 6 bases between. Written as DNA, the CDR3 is TGTGCCAGCAGTGAAGGCAGGGCCTACGAGCAGTACGTC. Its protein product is CASSEGRAYEQYV.

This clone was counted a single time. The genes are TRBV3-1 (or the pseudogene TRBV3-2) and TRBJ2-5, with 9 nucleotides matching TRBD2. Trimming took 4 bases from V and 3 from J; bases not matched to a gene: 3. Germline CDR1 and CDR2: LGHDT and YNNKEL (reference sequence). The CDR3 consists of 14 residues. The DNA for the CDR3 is TGTGCCAGCAGCCCCAGCGGGGGGAAAGAGACCCAGTACTTC. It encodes CASSPSGGKETQYF.

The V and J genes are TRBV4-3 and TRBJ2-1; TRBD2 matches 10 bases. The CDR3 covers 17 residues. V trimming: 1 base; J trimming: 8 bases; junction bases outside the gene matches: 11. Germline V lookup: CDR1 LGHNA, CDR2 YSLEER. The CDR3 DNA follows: TGCGCCAGCAGCCAAGTGTCAGGAGCGGGGGGGATGGATGAGCAGTTCTTC. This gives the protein CASSQVSGAGGMDEQFF.

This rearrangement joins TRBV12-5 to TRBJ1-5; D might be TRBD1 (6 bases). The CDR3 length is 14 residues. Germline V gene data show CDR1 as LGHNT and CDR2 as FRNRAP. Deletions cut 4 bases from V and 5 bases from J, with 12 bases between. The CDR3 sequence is CASGSTGYDQPQHF. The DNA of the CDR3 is TGTGCTAGTGGTTCAACAGGGTATGATCAGCCCCAGCATTTT. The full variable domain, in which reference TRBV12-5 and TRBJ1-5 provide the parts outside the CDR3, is DARVTQTPRHKVTEMGQEVTMRCQPILGHNTVFWYRQTMMQGLELLAYFRNRAPLDDSGMPKDRFSAEMPDATLATLKIQPSEPRDSAVYFCASGSTGYDQPQHFGDGTRLSIL.

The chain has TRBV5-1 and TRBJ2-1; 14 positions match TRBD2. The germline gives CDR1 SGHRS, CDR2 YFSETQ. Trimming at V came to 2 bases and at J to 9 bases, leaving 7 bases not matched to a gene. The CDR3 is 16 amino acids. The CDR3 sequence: CASSFQTSGGAAEQFF. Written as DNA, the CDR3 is TGCGCCAGCAGCTTCCAGACTAGCGGGGGGGCCGCTGAGCAGTTCTTC.

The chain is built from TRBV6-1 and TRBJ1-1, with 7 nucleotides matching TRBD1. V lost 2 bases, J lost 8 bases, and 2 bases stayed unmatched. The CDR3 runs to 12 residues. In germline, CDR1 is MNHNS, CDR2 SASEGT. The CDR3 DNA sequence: TGTGCCAGCAGTGAATGGGGACAGGAAGCTTTCTTT. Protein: CASSEWGQEAFF.

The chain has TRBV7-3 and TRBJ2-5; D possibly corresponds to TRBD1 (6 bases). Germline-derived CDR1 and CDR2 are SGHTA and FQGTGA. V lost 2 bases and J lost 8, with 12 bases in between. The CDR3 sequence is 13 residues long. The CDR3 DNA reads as TGTGCCAGCAGCTTAGCACAGGGCACTACCCAGTACTTC. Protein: CASSLAQGTTQYF.

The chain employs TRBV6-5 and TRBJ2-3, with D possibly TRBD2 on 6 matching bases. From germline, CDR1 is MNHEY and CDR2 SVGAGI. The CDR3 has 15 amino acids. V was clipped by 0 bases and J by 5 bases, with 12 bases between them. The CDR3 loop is CASSYSRGGKDTQYF. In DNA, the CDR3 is TGTGCCAGCAGTTACTCGCGGGGTGGAAAAGATACGCAGTATTTT.

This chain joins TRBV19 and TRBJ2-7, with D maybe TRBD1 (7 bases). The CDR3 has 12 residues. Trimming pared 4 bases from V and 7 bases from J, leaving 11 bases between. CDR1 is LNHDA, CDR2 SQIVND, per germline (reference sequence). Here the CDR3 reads CASSNQGGEQYV. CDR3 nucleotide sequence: TGTGCCAGTAGTAACCAGGGGGGAGAGCAGTACGTC.

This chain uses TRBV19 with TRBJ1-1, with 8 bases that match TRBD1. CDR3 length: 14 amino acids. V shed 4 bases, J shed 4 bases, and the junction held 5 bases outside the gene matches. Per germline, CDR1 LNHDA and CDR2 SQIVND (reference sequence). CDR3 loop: CASSTGGAGTEAFF. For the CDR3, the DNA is TGTGCCAGTAGTACAGGGGGCGCGGGCACTGAAGCTTTCTTT.

The CDR3 sequence: CASSQNSGANVLTF. CDR3 DNA sequence: TGTGCCAGCAGCCAAAACTCTGGGGCCAACGTCCTGACTTTC. The chain has TRBV7-3 and TRBJ2-6; no clear D gene. The V and J ends lost 5 bases and 0 bases respectively, with 5 bases between them. Germline V gene lookup returns CDR1 SGHTA and CDR2 FQGTGA. CDR3 length equals 14 residues. Using reference TRBV7-3 and TRBJ2-6 for the parts outside the CDR3, the full variable domain is GAGVSQTPSNKVTEKGKYVELRCDPISGHTALYWYRQSLGQGPEFLIYFQGTGAADDSGLPNDRFFAVRPEGSVSTLKIQRTERGDSAVYLCASSQNSGANVLTFGAGSRLTVL.

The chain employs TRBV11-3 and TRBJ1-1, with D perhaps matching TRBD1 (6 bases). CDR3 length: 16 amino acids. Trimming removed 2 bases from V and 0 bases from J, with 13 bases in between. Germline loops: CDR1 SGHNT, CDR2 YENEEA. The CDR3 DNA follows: TGTGCCAGCAGCTTAACACAGGGACACATGAACACTGAAGCTTTCTTT. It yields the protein CASSLTQGHMNTEAFF.

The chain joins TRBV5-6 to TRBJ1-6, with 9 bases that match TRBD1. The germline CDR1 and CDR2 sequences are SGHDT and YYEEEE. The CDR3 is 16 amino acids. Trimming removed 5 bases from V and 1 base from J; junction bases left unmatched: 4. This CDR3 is CASSSGTGSYNSPLHF. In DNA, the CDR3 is TGTGCCAGCAGTTCCGGGACAGGGTCCTATAATTCACCCCTCCACTTT.

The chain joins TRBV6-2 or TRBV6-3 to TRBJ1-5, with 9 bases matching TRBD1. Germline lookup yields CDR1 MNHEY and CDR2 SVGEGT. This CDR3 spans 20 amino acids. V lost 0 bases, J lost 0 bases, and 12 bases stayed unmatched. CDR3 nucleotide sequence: TGTGCCAGCAGTTACTCCCCCTGGACAGGGGAAGTAGGTAGCAATCAGCCCCAGCATTTT. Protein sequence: CASSYSPWTGEVGSNQPQHF.

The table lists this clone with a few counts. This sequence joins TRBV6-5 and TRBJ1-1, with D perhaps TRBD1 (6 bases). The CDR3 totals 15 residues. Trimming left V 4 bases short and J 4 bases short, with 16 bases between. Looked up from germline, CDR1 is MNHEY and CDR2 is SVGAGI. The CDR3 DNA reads TGTGCCAGCAGTTCGGGGACAACCCCGAGCACTGAAGCTTTCTTT. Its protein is CASSSGTTPSTEAFF.

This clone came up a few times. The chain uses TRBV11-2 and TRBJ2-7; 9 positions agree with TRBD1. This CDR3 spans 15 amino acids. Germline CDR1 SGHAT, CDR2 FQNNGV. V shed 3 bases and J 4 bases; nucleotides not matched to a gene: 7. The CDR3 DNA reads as TGTGCCAGCAGCTTCCTACAGGGGGCGGAATACGAGCAGTACTTC. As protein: CASSFLQGAEYEQYF.

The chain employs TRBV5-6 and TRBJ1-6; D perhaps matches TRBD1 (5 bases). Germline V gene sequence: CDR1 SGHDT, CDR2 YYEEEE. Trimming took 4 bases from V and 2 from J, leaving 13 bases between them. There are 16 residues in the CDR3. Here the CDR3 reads CASSASSGAYNSPLHF. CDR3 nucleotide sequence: TGTGCCAGCAGCGCCTCCTCGGGGGCCTATAATTCACCCCTCCACTTT.

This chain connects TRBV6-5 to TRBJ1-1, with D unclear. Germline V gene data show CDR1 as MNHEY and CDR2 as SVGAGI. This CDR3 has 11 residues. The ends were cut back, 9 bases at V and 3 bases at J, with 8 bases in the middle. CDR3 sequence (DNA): TGTGCCAGTCGAGAGGACACTGAAGCTTTCTTT. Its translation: CASREDTEAFF.

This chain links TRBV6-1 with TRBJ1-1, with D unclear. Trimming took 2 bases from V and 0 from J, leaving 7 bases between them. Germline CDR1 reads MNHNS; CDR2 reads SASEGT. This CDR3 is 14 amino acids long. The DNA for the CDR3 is TGTGCCAGCAGTGAAACAACGATGAACACTGAAGCTTTCTTT. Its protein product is CASSETTMNTEAFF.

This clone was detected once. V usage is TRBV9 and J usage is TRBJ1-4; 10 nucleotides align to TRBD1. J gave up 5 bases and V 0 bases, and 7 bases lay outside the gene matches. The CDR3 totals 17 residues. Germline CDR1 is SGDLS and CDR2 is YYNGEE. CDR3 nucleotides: TGTGCCAGCAGCGTAGGGGTAGGGGGACAGGGGAATGAAAAACTGTTTTTT. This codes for CASSVGVGGQGNEKLFF.

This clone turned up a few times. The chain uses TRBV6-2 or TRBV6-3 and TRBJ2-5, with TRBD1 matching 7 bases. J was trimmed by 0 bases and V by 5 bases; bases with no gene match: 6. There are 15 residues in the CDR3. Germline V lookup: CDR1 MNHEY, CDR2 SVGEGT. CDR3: CASSLFGQDQETQYF. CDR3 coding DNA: TGTGCCAGCAGTCTCTTCGGACAGGACCAAGAGACCCAGTACTTC.

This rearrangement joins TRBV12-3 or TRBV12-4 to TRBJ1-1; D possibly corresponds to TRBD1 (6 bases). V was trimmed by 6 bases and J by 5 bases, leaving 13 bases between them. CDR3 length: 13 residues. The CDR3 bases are TGTGCCAGCAGCCCCGGGACAATAACTGAAGCTTTCTTT. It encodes CASSPGTITEAFF.